This TCR beta chain was recovered during a study of T cells after posttransplantation cyclophosphamide. Libraries were prepared by immunoSEQ multiplex PCR; TCRdb keeps only in-frame clonotypes and omits some of them. The data show roughly 7,000 clones, roughly three quarters seen once. CDR1 and CDR2 (germline): SNHLY, FYNNEI. The CDR3 loop spans 16 amino acids. V was shortened by 6 bases and J by 6 bases, with 22 bases between the two germline ends. The chain uses TRBV2 and TRBJ2-3; possible D gene TRBD1, 7 bases. This clonotype originated in a woman between 50 and 59 years old in good health and a related stem cell transplant donor. Sequencing was done on a sample of memory CD4+ T cells sorted from blood. CDR3 residues: CASSRTQGGASDTQYF. DNA for the CDR3: TGTGCCAGCAGCCGTACCCAGGGGGGCGCATCCGATACGCAGTATTTT.